This entry features one T cell receptor (beta chain) sequence. No antigen is known for it. TCRdb processed the 5' RACE reads anew with MiXCR; each CDR3 protein has one entry. This table has approximately 400,000 distinct CDR3 sequences, approximately 17% appearing once. These data belong to a study of CD8 T cells in ankylosing spondylitis. Overall study results and limits: Researchers report that disease-linked clones proved CD8+ and relatively rare in peripheral blood. The study identified a TCR beta motif of under ten highly homologous variants that appeared characteristic of ankylosing spondylitis blood.

The CDR3 runs 16 residues. V shed 5 bases, J shed 5 bases, and the junction held 8 bases outside the gene matches. Per the germline V gene, CDR1 is SEHNR and CDR2 is FQNEAQ (reference sequence). The TCR sequence derives from a male donor with ankylosing spondylitis. Specimen: blood, either unsorted or a sorted T cell fraction (not recorded which). V gene TRBV7-9 combines with J gene TRBJ1-5; 11 bases agree with TRBD1. The CDR3 is CASSPGQGAGDQPQHF. The CDR3 DNA reads TGTGCCAGCAGCCCAGGACAGGGGGCTGGCGATCAGCCCCAGCATTTT.